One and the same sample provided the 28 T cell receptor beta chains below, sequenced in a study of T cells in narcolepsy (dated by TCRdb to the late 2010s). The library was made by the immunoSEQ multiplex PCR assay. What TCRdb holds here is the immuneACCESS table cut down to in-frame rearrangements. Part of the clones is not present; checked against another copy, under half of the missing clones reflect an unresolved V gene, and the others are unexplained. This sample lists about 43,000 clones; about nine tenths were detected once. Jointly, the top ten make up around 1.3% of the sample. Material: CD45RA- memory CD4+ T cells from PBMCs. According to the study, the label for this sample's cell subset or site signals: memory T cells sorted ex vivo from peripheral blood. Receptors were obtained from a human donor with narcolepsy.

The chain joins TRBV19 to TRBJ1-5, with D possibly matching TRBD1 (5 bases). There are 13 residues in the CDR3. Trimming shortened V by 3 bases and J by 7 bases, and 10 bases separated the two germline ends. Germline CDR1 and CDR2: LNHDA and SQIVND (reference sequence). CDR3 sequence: CASSMGVRQPQHF. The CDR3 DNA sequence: TGTGCCAGTAGTATGGGGGTGCGCCAGCCCCAGCATTTT. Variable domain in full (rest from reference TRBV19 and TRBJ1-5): DGGITQSPKYLFRKEGQNVTLSCEQNLNHDAMYWYRQDPGQGLRLIYYSQIVNDFQKGDIAEGYSVSREKKESFPLTVTSAQKNPTAFYLCASSMGVRQPQHFGDGTRLSIL.

The DNA of the CDR3 is TGTGCCAGTAGGACGTTAGATGAAGCTTTCTTT. Its protein is CASRTLDEAFF. The genes are TRBV19 and TRBJ1-1; no definite D call. V was cut by 6 bases and J by 7 bases, with 9 bases left in between. Germline CDR1 and CDR2: LNHDA and SQIVND (reference sequence). The CDR3 covers 11 residues.

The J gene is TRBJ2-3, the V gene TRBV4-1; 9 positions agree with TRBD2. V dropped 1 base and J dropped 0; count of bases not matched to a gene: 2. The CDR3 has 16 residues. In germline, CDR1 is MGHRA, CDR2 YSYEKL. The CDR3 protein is CASSQGLADSTDTQYF. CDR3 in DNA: TGCGCCAGCAGCCAAGGACTAGCGGATAGCACAGATACGCAGTATTTT.

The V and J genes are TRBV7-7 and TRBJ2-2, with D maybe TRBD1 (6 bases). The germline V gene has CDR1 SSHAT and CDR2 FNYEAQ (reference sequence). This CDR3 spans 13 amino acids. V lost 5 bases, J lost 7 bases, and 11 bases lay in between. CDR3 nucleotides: TGTGCCAGCAGCCGAGCCAGGGGCGGGGAGCTGTTTTTT. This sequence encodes CASSRARGGELFF.

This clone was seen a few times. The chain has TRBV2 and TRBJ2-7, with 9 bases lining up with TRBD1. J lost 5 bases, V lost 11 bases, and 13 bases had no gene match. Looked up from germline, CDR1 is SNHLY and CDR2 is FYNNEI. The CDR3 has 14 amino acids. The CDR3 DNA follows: TGTGCCGGTTCTACGGACAGGGGAGCTGACGAGCAGTACTTC. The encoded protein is CAGSTDRGADEQYF.

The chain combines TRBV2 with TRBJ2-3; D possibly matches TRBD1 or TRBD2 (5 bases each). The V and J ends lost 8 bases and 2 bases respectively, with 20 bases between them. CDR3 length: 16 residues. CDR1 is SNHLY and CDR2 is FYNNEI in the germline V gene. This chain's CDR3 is CASGGPGRLATDTQYF. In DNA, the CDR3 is TGTGCCAGCGGAGGTCCGGGACGGCTTGCCACAGATACGCAGTATTTT.

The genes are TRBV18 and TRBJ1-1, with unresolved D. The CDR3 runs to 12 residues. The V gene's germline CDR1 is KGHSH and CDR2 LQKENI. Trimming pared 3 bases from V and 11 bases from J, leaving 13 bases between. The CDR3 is CASSPLGSEAFF. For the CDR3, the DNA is TGTGCCAGCTCACCTTTAGGGAGTGAGGCTTTCTTT.

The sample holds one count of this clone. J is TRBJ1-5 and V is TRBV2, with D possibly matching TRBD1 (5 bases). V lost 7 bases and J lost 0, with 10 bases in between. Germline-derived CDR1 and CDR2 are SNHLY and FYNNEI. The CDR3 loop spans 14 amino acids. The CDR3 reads CASTWGNSNQPQHF. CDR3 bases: TGTGCCAGCACATGGGGGAATAGCAATCAGCCCCAGCATTTT.

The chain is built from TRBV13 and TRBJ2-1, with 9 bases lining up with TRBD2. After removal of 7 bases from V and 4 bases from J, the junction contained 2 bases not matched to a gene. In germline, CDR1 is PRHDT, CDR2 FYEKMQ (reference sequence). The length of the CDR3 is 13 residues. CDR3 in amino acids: CASMAGGYNEQFF. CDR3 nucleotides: TGTGCCAGCATGGCGGGGGGGTACAATGAGCAGTTCTTC.

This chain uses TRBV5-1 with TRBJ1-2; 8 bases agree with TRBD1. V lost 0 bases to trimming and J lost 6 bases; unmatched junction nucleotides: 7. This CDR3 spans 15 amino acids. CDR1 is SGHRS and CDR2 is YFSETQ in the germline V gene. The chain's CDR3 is CASSLGVTGAHGYTF. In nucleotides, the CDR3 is TGCGCCAGCAGCTTGGGGGTGACAGGGGCCCATGGCTACACCTTC.

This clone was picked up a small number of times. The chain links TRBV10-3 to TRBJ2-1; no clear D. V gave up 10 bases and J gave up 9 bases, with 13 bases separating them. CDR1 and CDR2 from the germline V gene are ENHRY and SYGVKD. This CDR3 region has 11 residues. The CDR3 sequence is CATSGVGEQFF. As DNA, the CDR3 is TGTGCCACCTCTGGGGTGGGTGAGCAGTTCTTC.

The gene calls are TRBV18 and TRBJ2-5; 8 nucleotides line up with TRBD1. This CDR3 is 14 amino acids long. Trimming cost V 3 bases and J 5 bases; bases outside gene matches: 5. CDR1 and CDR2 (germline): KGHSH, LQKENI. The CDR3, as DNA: TGTGCCAGCTCACCGGAGACAGGGGTTGAGACCCAGTACTTC. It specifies CASSPETGVETQYF.

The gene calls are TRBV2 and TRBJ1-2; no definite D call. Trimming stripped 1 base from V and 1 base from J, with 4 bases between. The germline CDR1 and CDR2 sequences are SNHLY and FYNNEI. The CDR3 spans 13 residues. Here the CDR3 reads CASSEGHNYGYTF. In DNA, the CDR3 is TGTGCCAGCAGTGAAGGCCATAACTATGGCTACACCTTC. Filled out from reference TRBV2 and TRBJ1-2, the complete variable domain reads EPEVTQTPSHQVTQMGQEVILRCVPISNHLYFYWYRQILGQKVEFLVSFYNNEISEKSEIFDDQFSVERPDGSNFTLKIRSTKLEDSAMYFCASSEGHNYGYTFGSGTRLTVV.

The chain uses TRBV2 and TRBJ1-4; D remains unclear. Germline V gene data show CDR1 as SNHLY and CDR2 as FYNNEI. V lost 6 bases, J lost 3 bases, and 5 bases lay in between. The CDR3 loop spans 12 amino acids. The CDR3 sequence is CASRDPNEKLFF. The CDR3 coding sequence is TGTGCCAGCAGGGATCCTAATGAAAAACTGTTTTTT.

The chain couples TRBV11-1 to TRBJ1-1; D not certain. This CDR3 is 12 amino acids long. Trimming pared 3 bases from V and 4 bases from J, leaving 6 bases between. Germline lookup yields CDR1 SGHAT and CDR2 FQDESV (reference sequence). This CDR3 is CASSFTSTEAFF. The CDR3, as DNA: TGTGCCAGCAGCTTCACCTCCACTGAAGCTTTCTTT.

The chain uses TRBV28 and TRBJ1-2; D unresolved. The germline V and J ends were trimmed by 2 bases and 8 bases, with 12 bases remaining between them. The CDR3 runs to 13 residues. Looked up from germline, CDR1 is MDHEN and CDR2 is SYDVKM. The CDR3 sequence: CASSLERVRGYTF. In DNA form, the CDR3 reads TGTGCCAGCAGTTTAGAGAGGGTAAGGGGCTACACCTTC.

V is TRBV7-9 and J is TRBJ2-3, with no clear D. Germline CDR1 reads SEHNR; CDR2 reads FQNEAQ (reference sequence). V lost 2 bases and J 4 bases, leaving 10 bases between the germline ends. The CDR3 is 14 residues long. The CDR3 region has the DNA TGTGCCAGCAGCTTACCGGTTCCCCCAGATACGCAGTATTTT. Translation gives CASSLPVPPDTQYF.

The CDR3 nucleotides read TGCGCCAGCAGTGTTAGCGGGGGGGCAGATACGCAGTATTTT. It yields the protein CASSVSGGADTQYF. The rearrangement links TRBV10-2 to TRBJ2-3; 11 nucleotides agree with TRBD2. With V trimmed by 4 bases and J by 4 bases, 1 base remained unmatched. The germline gives CDR1 WSHSY, CDR2 SAAADI. The CDR3 has 14 amino acids.

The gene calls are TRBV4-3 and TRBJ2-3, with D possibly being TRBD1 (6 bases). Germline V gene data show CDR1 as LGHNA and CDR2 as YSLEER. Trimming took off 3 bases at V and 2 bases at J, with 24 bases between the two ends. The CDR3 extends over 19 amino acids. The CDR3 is CASSQGITPTGDLTDTQYF. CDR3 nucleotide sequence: TGCGCCAGCAGCCAGGGGATTACACCGACAGGAGACCTCACAGATACGCAGTATTTT.

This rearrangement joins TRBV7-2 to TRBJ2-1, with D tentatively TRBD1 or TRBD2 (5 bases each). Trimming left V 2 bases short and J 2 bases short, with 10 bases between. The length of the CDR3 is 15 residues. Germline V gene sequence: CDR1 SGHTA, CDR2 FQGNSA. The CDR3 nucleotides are TGTGCCAGCAGCTTACGAGGGGATCCCTACAATGAGCAGTTCTTC. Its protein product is CASSLRGDPYNEQFF.

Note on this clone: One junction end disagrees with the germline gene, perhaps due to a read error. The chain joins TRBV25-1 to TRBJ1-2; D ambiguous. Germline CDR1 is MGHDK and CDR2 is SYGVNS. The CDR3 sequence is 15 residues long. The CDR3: CASSQARGVNDGYTF. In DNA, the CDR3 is TGTGCCAGCAGTCAAGCAAGAGGAGTTAACGATGGCTACACCTTC.

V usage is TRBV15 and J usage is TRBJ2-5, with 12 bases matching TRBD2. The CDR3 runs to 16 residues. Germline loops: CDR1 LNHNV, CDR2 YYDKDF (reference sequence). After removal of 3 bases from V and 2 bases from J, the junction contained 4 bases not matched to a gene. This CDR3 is CATSSGTSGSQETQYF. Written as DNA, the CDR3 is TGTGCCACCAGCAGCGGGACTAGCGGGTCACAAGAGACCCAGTACTTC.

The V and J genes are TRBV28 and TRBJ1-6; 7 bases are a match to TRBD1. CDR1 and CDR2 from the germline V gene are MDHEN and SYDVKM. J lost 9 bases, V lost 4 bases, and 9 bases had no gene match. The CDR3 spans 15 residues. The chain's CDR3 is CASSSQGVPGSPLHF. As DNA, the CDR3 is TGTGCCAGCAGTTCCCAGGGGGTTCCCGGTTCACCCCTCCACTTT.

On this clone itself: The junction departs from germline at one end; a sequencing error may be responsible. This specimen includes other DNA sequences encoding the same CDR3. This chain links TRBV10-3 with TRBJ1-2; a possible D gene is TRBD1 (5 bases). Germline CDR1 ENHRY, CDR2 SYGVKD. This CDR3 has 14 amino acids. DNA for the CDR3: TGTGCCATCAGTGGAGAGGGGCAGGGCTATGGCTATACCTTC. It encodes CAISGEGQGYGYTF.

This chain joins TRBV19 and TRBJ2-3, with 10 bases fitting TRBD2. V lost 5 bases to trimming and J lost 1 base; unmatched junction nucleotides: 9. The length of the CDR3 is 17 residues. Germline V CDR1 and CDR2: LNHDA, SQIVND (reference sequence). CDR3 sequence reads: CASSGTSVFSGTDTQYF. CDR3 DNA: TGTGCCAGTAGTGGGACTAGCGTTTTTTCGGGCACAGATACGCAGTATTTT.

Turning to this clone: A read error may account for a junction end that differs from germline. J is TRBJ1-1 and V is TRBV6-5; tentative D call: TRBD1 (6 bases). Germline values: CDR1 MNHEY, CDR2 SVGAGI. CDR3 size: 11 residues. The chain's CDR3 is CASGDISEAFF. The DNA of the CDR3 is TGTGCCAGCGGGGACATATCTGAGGCTTTCTTT.

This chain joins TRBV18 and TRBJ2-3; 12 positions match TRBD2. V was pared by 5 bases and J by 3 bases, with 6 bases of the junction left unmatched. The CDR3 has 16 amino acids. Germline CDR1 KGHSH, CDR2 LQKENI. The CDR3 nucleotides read TGTGCCAGCTCATCCTTCCTAGCGGGGGGGACAGATACGCAGTATTTT. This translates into CASSSFLAGGTDTQYF. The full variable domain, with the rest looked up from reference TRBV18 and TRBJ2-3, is NAGVMQNPRHLVRRRGQEARLRCSPMKGHSHVYWYRQLPEEGLKFMVYLQKENIIDESGMPKERFSAEFPKEGPSILRIQQVVRGDSAAYFCASSSFLAGGTDTQYFGPGTRLTVL.

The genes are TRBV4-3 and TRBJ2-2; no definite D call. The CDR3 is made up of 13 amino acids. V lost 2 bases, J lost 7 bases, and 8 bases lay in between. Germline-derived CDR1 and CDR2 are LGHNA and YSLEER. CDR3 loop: CASSQRRDGELFF. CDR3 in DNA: TGCGCCAGCAGCCAACGCCGAGACGGGGAGCTGTTTTTT.